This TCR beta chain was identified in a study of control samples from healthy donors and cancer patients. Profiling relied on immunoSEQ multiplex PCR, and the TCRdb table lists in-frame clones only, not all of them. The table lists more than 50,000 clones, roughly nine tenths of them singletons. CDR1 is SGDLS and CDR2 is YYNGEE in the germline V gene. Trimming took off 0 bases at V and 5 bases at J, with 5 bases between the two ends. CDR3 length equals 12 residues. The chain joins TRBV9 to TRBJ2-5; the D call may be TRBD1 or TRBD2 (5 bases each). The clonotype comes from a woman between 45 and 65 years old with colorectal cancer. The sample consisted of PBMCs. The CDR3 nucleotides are TGTGCCAGCAGCGTAGGGGGGGAGACCCAGTACTTC. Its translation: CASSVGGETQYF.